A single sample is the source of the 11 T cell receptor beta chains below, sequenced in a study of regulatory T cells in long-lasting Graves disease. Building the TCR beta libraries relied on iRepertoire HTBI primers, and CDR3 regions underwent Arm-PCR. TCRdb independently ran MiXCR on the multiplex PCR reads; one entry per CDR3 protein. The table lists around 240,000 distinct CDR3 sequences, under 20% of them singletons. Described time point: newly diagnosed GD, antithyroid drugs for less than 3 months. The TCR library was made from RNA extracted from PBMCs. The sample was also linked to a second study, of T cells in Graves' hyperthyroidism and ophthalmopathy.

The specimen comprised peripheral blood mononuclear cells (PBMCs), sampled at new diagnosis, from a patient treated with antithyroid drugs. Receptor source: a woman aged 30 to 39 with Graves disease.

Many counts were recorded for this clonotype. Given a much more abundant clone one base away, this may be a read error. The CDR3 ends on some other residue instead of the conserved phenylalanine or tryptophan, so this is likely a read error. The V and J genes are TRBV6-9 and TRBJ2-1; TRBD2 matches 9 bases. Germline values: CDR1 MNHGY, CDR2 SVAAGI. Trimming removed 3 bases from V and 9 bases from J; junction bases left unmatched: 9. The CDR3 extends over 15 amino acids. In nucleotides, the CDR3 is TGTGCCAGCAGTTACTCTCAGCGGGGGGACGTTGAGCAGTTCCTC. Its translation: CASSYSQRGDVEQFL.

This clonotype was detected many times. The chain has TRBV3-1 and TRBJ2-2, with unresolved D. Trimming removed 4 bases at V and 6 bases at J, with 3 bases between. Per germline, CDR1 LGHDT and CDR2 YNNKEL (reference sequence). This CDR3 has 11 residues. CDR3 protein: CASSRAGELFF. The CDR3 region has the DNA TGTGCCAGCAGCCGGGCCGGGGAGCTGTTTTTT.

This clonotype was counted at least ten times. This chain links TRBV4-2 with TRBJ2-3, with 14 bases fitting TRBD2. CDR3 length: 17 amino acids. V was pared by 3 bases and J by 4 bases, with 6 bases of the junction left unmatched. CDR1 is LGHNA, CDR2 YNFKEQ, per germline. In DNA form, the CDR3 reads TGTGCCAGCAGCCACGATGTGACTAGCGGGGGGGCAGATACGCAGTATTTT. Residues: CASSHDVTSGGADTQYF.

This clonotype was seen repeatedly, ten times or more. The rearrangement joins TRBV9 to TRBJ2-3, with a weak D call TRBD2 (6 bases). CDR1 SGDLS and CDR2 YYNGEE come from the germline V gene. V was clipped by 0 bases and J by 9 bases, with 17 bases between them. The CDR3 loop spans 15 amino acids. The CDR3 nucleotides are TGTGCCAGCAGCGTAGAACCGGGGGTCCGGATAACGCAGTATTTT. This gives the protein CASSVEPGVRITQYF.

Many counts were recorded for this clonotype. This rearrangement joins TRBV7-6 to TRBJ1-3; D unclear. Germline CDR1 reads SGHVS; CDR2 reads FNYEAQ. Trimming removed 1 base from V and 2 bases from J, with 6 bases in between. The CDR3 is made up of 14 amino acids. The CDR3: CASSLGGAGNTIYF. CDR3 bases: TGTGCCAGCAGCTTAGGAGGAGCTGGAAACACCATATATTTT.

This clonotype was recorded many times. V and J are TRBV14 and TRBJ1-2; D uncertain. CDR3 length: 14 residues. CDR1 and CDR2 (germline): SGHDN, FVKESK. V shed 1 base and J shed 3 bases, with 9 bases lying between them. Written as DNA, the CDR3 is TGTGCCAGCAGCCAAGGGACTCCTGACTATGGCTACACCTTC. Its translation: CASSQGTPDYGYTF. The whole variable domain, filled in from reference TRBV14 and TRBJ1-2, reads EAGVTQFPSHSVIEKGQTVTLRCDPISGHDNLYWYRRVMGKEIKFLLHFVKESKQDESGMPNNRFLAERTGGTYSTLKVQPAELEDSGVYFCASSQGTPDYGYTFGSGTRLTVV.

This clonotype was counted at least ten times. This chain joins TRBV7-9 and TRBJ2-7, with D tentatively TRBD1 (6 bases). Trimming pared 5 bases from V and 1 base from J, leaving 12 bases between. CDR1 and CDR2 (germline): SEHNR, FQNEAQ (reference sequence). The CDR3 is 14 amino acids. The CDR3 region is CASSLEDRSYEQYF. In nucleotides, the CDR3 is TGTGCCAGCAGCCTCGAGGACAGATCCTACGAGCAGTACTTC.

This clonotype was recorded many times. The chain joins TRBV12-3 or TRBV12-4 to TRBJ2-2; 8 nucleotides match TRBD1. The CDR3 loop spans 14 amino acids. The trim removed 6 bases at V and 7 bases at J, leaving 7 bases unmatched. The CDR3 protein is CASSEGTGHGELFF. DNA of the CDR3: TGTGCCAGCAGCGAGGGGACAGGACACGGGGAGCTGTTTTTT.

The chain joins TRBV11-3 to TRBJ2-3; 9 nucleotides agree with TRBD1. The J segment lost 2 bases and the V segment lost 5 bases, leaving 5 bases of the junction unmatched. There are 15 residues in the CDR3. From germline, CDR1 is SGHNT and CDR2 YENEEA. CDR3 in DNA: TGTGCCAGCAGCATCGGACAGGGGTTCACAGATACGCAGTATTTT. Translating it yields CASSIGQGFTDTQYF.

This clonotype was observed at least ten times. The chain recombines TRBV9 with TRBJ1-3; D possibly corresponds to TRBD1 (6 bases). Germline lookup yields CDR1 SGDLS and CDR2 YYNGEE. The CDR3 sequence is 18 residues long. Trimming shortened V by 0 bases and J by 0 bases, and 16 bases separated the two germline ends. The CDR3 here is CASSVVGSGANSGNTIYF. DNA of the CDR3: TGTGCCAGCAGCGTAGTTGGTTCAGGGGCGAACTCTGGAAACACCATATATTTT. The full variable domain, its missing parts supplied by reference TRBV9 and TRBJ1-3, is DSGVTQTPKHLITATGQRVTLRCSPRSGDLSVYWYQQSLDQGLQFLIQYYNGEERAKGNILERFSAQQFPDLHSELNLSSLELGDSALYFCASSVVGSGANSGNTIYFGEGSWLTVV.

This clonotype was counted at least ten times. V gene TRBV18 combines with J gene TRBJ1-1; 8 bases are shared with TRBD1. Trimming removed 3 bases from V and 10 bases from J; junction bases left unmatched: 10. CDR1 is KGHSH, CDR2 LQKENI, per germline. This CDR3 has 14 residues. The chain's CDR3 is CASSPGTGSPSAFF. Written as DNA, the CDR3 is TGTGCCAGCTCACCTGGGACAGGCAGTCCGTCAGCTTTCTTT.